The present entry profiles one T cell receptor beta chain with its context. The antigen is not known. Preparing the TCRbeta library involved the use of unique molecular identifiers. In TCRdb, the PCR reads were re-called with MiXCR into one record per CDR3 protein. The table records about 74,000 distinct CDR3 sequences, 13% to 15% of them present only once. This specimen comes from a study of T-cell reconstitution after alpha-beta-depleted transplantation in children. Study-level points and caveats: The origin of high day-60 TCRbeta diversity in some patients lay in surviving recipient T cells and thymic progenitors. T-cell counts and diversity at one year following transplant were attributed mainly to newly produced T cells. By about two months after transplant, alpha-beta T cells reportedly arose from several hundred graft clones that had expanded.

The CDR3 is 16 residues long. Trimming cost V 7 bases and J 0 bases, with 16 bases left between them. The J gene is TRBJ1-3, the V gene TRBV12-3 or TRBV12-4; no definite D call. This clonotype was sampled from a male patient between 2 and 9 years old who had a stem cell transplant for acute lymphoblastic leukemia, so the T cells may come from the graft donor. Specimen: PBMCs, mostly from graft donor cells, collected 180 days after TCRalphabeta/CD19-depleted stem cell transplant. In nucleotides, the CDR3 is TGTGCCAGCAAAAAGCACAAAAAGAGCTCTGGAAACACCATATATTTT. This encodes CASKKHKKSSGNTIYF.